The clone carrying this T cell receptor beta chain turned up a few times. Antigen unknown. This sample is drawn from a study of early T cells in non-severe SARS-CoV-2 infection. Turning to the study itself: Alpha and beta chains were unpaired, from unsorted whole-blood bulk RNA.

TCRdb recomputed calls from the 5' RACE reads with MiXCR, one row per CDR3 protein. The sample contains just under 30,000 distinct CDR3 sequences, roughly 5% of which appear only once. Study results and limitations: VDJdb matching favored anti-spike CD8 responses, missing private and CD4 specificities.

This TCR came from an adult who was a healthcare worker with PCR-confirmed SARS-CoV-2 infection or an uninfected control (not recorded which). The sample comprised whole blood.

The CDR3 here is CASSARPGQLYEQYF. The CDR3 region has the DNA TGTGCCAGCAGCGCGAGACCGGGACAGCTTTACGAGCAGTACTTC. This rearrangement joins TRBV11-2 to TRBJ2-7; 7 positions match TRBD1. Germline loops: CDR1 SGHAT, CDR2 FQNNGV. Trimming at V came to 5 bases and at J to 4 bases, leaving 11 bases not matched to a gene. The CDR3 consists of 15 residues.